These T cell receptor beta chains were read from a single sample in a study of T cells after yellow fever vaccination. TCRdb reanalysed the 5' RACE reads using MiXCR and keeps one entry per CDR3 protein. The sample shows about 340,000 distinct CDR3 sequences, 3.5% to 4.5% of them seen only once. Sequences were derived from PBMCs, sampled 5 days after the yellow fever booster vaccination. Receptors originate from a man aged 18 to 30 who received the YFV17D yellow fever vaccine. The CDR3 runs from the conserved cysteine through the conserved F or W. D genes are given only for firm matches. Only some rows state a clone size, as once, few, many or a class for expanded clones.

d_call j_call v_call clone_size cdr3_nt cdr3_aa
. TRBJ2-2 TRBV5-1 many TGCGCCAGCAGCTTGAGGGATTATACCGGGGAGCTGTTTTTT CASSLRDYTGELFF
. TRBJ1-1 TRBV6-5 many TGTGCCAGCAGCCGTGCGGGGACGCCGAACACTGAAGCTTTCTTT CASSRAGTPNTEAFF
. TRBJ2-3 TRBV3-1 many TGTGCCAGCAGCCAACTAACGGCAAGGGATACGCAGTATTTT CASSQLTARDTQYF
TRBD1 TRBJ2-5 TRBV2 . TGTGCCAGCAGGCCGACAGGGGGCGCTTCCCTCCAAGAGACCCAGTACTTC CASRPTGGASLQETQYF
. TRBJ1-1 TRBV12-3/TRBV12-4 . TGTGCCAGCAGTCCGCCGTCTGGGGGGCGGACTGAAGCTTTCTTT CASSPPSGGRTEAFF
. TRBJ1-2 TRBV20-1 . TGCAGTGCTAGAGAGGGACTGGGGGAAGGCTACACCTTC CSAREGLGEGYTF
TRBD1 TRBJ2-5 TRBV7-6 many TGTGCCAGCAGCTTCACAGGGGCCCAGGGGGAGACCCAGTACTTC CASSFTGAQGETQYF
. TRBJ2-3 TRBV4-1 few TGCGCCAGCAGCCAAGATCCCAACGGAGATACGCAGTATTTT CASSQDPNGDTQYF
. TRBJ1-2 TRBV7-2 . TGTGCCAGCAGTACCAGGTTGGCTAACTATGGCTACACCTTC CASSTRLANYGYTF
TRBD1 TRBJ1-1 TRBV7-6 many TGTGCCAGCAGCCCTAGACAGGGTAGGAGTGTCACTGAAGCTTTCTTT CASSPRQGRSVTEAFF
. TRBJ2-7 TRBV5-6 . TGTGCCAGCAGCTTAACTGGGGATGGCGAGCAGTACTTC CASSLTGDGEQYF
. TRBJ1-1 TRBV6-6 few TGTGCCAGCCGAAAGGACGGGGTGGCTGAAGCTTTCTTT CASRKDGVAEAFF
. TRBJ1-6 TRBV7-8 . TGTGCCAGCAGCTTAGTTAAGGGGCGCTTAACCAATTCACCCCTCCACTTT CASSLVKGRLTNSPLHF
TRBD2 TRBJ2-3 TRBV6-6 many TGTGCCAGCAGAGTTAGCGGGGGAGGCACAGATACGCAGTATTTT CASRVSGGGTDTQYF
TRBD1 TRBJ1-5 TRBV12-3/TRBV12-4 . TGTGCCAGCAGGCTACAGGGGCCCGGGACGCCCCAGCATTTT CASRLQGPGTPQHF
TRBD2 TRBJ2-5 TRBV5-1 . TGCGCCAGCAGTTCTAGCGGAACACTCCAAGAGACCCAGTACTTC CASSSSGTLQETQYF
. TRBJ2-3 TRBV20-1 many TGCAGTGCTCGGGACGGGTTTTCTCCGGATACGCAGTATTTT CSARDGFSPDTQYF
TRBD2 TRBJ2-3 TRBV10-2 few TGCGCCAGCAGTGAGTACCCCCTAGCGGGGTACACAGATACGCAGTATTTT CASSEYPLAGYTDTQYF